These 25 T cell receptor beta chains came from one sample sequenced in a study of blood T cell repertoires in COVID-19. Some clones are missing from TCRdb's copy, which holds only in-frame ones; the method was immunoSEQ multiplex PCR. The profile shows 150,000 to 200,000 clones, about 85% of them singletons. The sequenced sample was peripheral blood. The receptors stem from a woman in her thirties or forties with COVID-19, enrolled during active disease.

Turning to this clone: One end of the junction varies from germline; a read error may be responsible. CDR3 sequence: CANSSGLAGGMGETQYF. In DNA form, the CDR3 reads TGTGCCAACAGCTCGGGACTAGCGGGAGGGATGGGAGAGACCCAGTACTTC. The rearrangement uses TRBV5-4 and TRBJ2-5, with 16 nucleotides matching TRBD2. The CDR3 is made up of 17 amino acids. Looked up from germline, CDR1 is SGHNT and CDR2 is YYREEE (reference sequence).

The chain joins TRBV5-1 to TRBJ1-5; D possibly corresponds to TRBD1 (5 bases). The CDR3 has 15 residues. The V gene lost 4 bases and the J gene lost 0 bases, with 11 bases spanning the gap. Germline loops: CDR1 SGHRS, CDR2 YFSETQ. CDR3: CASSVDSYSNQPQHF. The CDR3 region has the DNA TGCGCCAGCAGCGTTGACAGCTATAGCAATCAGCCCCAGCATTTT.

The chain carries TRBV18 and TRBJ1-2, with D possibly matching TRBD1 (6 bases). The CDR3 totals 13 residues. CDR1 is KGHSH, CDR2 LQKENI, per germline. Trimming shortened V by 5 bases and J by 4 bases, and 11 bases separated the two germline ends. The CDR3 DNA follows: TGTGCCAGCTCAGCGGACAGCTTCTATGGCTACACCTTC. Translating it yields CASSADSFYGYTF. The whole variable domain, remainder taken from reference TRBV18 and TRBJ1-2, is NAGVMQNPRHLVRRRGQEARLRCSPMKGHSHVYWYRQLPEEGLKFMVYLQKENIIDESGMPKERFSAEFPKEGPSILRIQQVVRGDSAAYFCASSADSFYGYTFGSGTRLTVV.

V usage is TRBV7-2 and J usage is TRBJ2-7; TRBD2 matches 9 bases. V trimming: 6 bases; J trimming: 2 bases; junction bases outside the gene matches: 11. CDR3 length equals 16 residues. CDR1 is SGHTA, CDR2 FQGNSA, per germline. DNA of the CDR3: TGTGCCAGCAGATTCGGAATAGGCGGGGGGGCCTACGAGCAGTACTTC. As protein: CASRFGIGGGAYEQYF.

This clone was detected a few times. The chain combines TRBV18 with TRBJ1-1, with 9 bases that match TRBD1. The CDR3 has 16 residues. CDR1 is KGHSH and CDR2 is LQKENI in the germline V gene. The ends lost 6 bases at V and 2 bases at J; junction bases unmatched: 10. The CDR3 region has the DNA TGTGCCAGCTCCCCGATGGGACAGGGCAAAAACACTGAAGCTTTCTTT. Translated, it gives CASSPMGQGKNTEAFF. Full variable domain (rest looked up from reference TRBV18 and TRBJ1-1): NAGVMQNPRHLVRRRGQEARLRCSPMKGHSHVYWYRQLPEEGLKFMVYLQKENIIDESGMPKERFSAEFPKEGPSILRIQQVVRGDSAAYFCASSPMGQGKNTEAFFGQGTRLTVV.

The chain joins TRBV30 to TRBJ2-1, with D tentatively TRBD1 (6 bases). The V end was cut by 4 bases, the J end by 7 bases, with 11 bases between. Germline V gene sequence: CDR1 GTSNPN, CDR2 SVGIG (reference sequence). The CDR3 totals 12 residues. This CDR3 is CAWTGQWNEQFF. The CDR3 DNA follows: TGTGCCTGGACCGGACAGTGGAATGAGCAGTTCTTC.

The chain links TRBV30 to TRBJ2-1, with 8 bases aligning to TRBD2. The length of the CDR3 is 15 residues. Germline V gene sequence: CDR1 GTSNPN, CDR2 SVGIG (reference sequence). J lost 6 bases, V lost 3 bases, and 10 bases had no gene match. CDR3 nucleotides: TGTGCCTGGAGCGAAACCGGGACTAGTGTCAATGAGCAGTTCTTC. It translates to CAWSETGTSVNEQFF.

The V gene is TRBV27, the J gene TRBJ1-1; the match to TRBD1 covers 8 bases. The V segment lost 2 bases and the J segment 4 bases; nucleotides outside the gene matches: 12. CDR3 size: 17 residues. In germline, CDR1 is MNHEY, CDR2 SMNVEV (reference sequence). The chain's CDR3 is CASSLPRTGRAGTEAFF. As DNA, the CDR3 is TGTGCCAGCAGTTTACCCCGGACAGGGAGGGCAGGCACTGAAGCTTTCTTT.

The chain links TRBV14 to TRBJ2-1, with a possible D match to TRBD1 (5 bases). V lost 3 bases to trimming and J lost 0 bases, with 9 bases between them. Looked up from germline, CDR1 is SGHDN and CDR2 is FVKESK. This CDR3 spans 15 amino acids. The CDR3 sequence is CASSQFRDSYNEQFF. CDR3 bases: TGTGCCAGCAGCCAGTTCAGGGACTCCTACAATGAGCAGTTCTTC.

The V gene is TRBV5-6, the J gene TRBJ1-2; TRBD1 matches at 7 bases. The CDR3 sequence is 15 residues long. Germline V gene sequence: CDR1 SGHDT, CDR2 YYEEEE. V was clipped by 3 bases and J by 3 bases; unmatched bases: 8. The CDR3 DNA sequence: TGTGCCAGCAGCTACGTAGACAGGGATCACTATGGCTACACCTTC. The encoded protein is CASSYVDRDHYGYTF. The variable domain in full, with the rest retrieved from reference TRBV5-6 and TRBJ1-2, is DAGVTQSPTHLIKTRGQQVTLRCSPKSGHDTVSWYQQALGQGPQFIFQYYEEEERQRGNFPDRFSGHQFPNYSSELNVNALLLGDSALYLCASSYVDRDHYGYTFGSGTRLTVV.

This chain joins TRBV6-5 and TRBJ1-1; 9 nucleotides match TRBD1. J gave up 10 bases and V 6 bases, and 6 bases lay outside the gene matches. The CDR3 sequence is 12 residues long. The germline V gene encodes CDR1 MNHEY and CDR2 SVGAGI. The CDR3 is CASSLNRGRAFF. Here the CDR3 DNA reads TGTGCCAGCAGCCTGAACAGGGGGCGAGCTTTCTTT.

CDR3 in DNA: TGTGCCAGCAGTGAGGGACAGGGGAACTCTGGAAACACCATATATTTT. This translates into CASSEGQGNSGNTIYF. The chain recombines TRBV2 with TRBJ1-3; 10 positions match TRBD1. The CDR3 totals 16 residues. V trimming: 3 bases; J trimming: 0 bases; junction bases outside the gene matches: 2. Per the germline V gene, CDR1 is SNHLY and CDR2 is FYNNEI.

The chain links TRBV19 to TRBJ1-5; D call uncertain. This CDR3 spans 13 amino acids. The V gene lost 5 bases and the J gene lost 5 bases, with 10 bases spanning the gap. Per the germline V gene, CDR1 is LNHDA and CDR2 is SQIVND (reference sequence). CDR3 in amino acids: CASSEQRDQPQHF. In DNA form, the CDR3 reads TGTGCCAGTAGTGAACAGAGGGATCAGCCCCAGCATTTT.

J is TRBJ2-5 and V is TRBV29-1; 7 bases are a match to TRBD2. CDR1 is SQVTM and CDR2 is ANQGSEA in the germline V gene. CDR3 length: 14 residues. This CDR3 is CSGRVAGEQETQYF. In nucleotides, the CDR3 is TGCAGTGGGAGGGTAGCGGGCGAGCAAGAGACCCAGTACTTC.

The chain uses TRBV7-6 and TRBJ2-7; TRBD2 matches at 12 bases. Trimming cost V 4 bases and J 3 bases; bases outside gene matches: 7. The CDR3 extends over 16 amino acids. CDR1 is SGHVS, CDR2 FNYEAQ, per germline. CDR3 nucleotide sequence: TGTGCCAGCAGCTCTGAGACTAGCGGGGGTTTCTACGAGCAGTACTTC. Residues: CASSSETSGGFYEQYF.

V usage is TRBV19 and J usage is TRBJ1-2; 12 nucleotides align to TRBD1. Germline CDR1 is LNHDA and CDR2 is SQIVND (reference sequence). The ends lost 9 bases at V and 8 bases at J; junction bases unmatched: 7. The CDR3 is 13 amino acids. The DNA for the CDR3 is TGTGCCAGCTCCGGGACAGGGGGCTGGGGCTACACCTTC. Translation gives CASSGTGGWGYTF.

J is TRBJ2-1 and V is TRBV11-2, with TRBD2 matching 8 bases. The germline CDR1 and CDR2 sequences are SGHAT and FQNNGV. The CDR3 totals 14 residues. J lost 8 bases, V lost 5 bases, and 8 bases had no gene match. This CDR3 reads CASSRRSGNHEQFF. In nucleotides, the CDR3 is TGTGCCAGCAGCCGTCGTAGCGGGAATCATGAGCAGTTCTTC.

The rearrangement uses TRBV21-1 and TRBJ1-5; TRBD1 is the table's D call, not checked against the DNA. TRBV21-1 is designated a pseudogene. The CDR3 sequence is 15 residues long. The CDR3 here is CASSDNRDCNQPQHF. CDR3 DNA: TGTGCCAGCAGCGACAACAGGGATTGTAATCAGCCCCAGCATTTT.

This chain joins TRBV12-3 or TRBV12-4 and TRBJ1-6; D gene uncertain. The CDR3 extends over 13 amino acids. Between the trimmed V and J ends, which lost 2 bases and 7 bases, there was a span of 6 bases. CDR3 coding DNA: TGTGCCAGCAGTTTACCCCCGAATTCACCCCTCCACTTT. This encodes CASSLPPNSPLHF.

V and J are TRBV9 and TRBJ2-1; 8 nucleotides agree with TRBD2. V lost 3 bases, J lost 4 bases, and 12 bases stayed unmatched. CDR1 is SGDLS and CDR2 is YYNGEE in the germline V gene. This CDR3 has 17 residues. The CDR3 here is CASSGPPLTGGYNEQFF. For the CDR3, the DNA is TGTGCCAGCAGCGGACCTCCTCTAACGGGGGGGTACAATGAGCAGTTCTTC.

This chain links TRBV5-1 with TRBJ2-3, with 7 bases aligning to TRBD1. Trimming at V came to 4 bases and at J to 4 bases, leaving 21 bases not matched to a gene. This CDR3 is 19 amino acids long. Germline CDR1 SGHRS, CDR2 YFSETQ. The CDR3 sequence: CASSILKTADRVTADTQYF. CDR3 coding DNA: TGCGCCAGCAGCATACTAAAAACCGCAGACAGGGTGACAGCAGATACGCAGTATTTT.

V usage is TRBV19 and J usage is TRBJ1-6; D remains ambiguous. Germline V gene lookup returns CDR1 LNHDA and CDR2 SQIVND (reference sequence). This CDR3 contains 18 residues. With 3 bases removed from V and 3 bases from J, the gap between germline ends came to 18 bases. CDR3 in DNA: TGTGCCAGTAGTATTTCCACGTCGGACTTTCGCTATAATTCACCCCTCCACTTT. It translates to CASSISTSDFRYNSPLHF.

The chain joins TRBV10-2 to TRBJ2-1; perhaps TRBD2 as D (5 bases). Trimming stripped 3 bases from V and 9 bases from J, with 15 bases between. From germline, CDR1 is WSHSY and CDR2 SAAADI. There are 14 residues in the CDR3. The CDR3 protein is CASSDSAPVTEQFF. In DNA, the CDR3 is TGCGCCAGCAGTGATAGCGCGCCCGTTACTGAGCAGTTCTTC.

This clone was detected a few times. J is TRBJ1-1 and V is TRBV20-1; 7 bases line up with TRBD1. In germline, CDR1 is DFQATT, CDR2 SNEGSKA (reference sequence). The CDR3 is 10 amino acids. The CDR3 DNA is TGCACCCCAGGGGGGACTGAAGCTTTCTTT. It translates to CTPGGTEAFF.

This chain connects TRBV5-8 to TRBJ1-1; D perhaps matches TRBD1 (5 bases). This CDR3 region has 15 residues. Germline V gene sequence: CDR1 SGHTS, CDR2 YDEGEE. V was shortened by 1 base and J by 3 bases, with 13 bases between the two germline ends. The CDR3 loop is CASSLYDSLYTEAFF. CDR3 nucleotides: TGTGCCAGCAGCTTGTACGACAGCTTGTACACTGAAGCTTTCTTT.